The next 4 T cell receptor beta chains were all read from a single sample in a study of PD-1 blockade in classical Hodgkin lymphoma. Measured with immunoSEQ multiplex PCR; TCRdb has only the in-frame clones, and not every one. The sample includes about 2,500 clones, approximately 86% of them seen just once. Autologous stem cell transplantation was followed by relapse in every patient, and brentuximab vedotin exposure varied. Magnetic depletion of unwanted cells isolated CD4+ T cells from thawed PBMCs. The specimen comprised CD4+ T cells from blood, sampled at baseline. These receptor sequences come from a human donor with classical Hodgkin lymphoma.

This chain uses TRBV7-2 with TRBJ1-2; the D gene is possibly TRBD1 (5 bases). The length of the CDR3 is 15 residues. The germline gives CDR1 SGHTA, CDR2 FQGNSA. V was cut by 0 bases and J by 9 bases, with 17 bases left in between. CDR3 coding DNA: TGTGCCAGCAGCTTAGCGCCCGGGACCTCTGGGAGCTACACCTTC. Amino acids: CASSLAPGTSGSYTF.

The chain has TRBV7-8 and TRBJ1-1; 8 bases agree with TRBD1. After removal of 8 bases from V and 2 bases from J, the junction contained 1 base not matched to a gene. The CDR3 is made up of 12 amino acids. Germline CDR1 SGHVS, CDR2 FQNEAQ. The CDR3 DNA follows: TGTGCCAGCGGGACAGGCAACACTGAAGCTTTCTTT. It is translated as CASGTGNTEAFF.

This rearrangement joins TRBV29-1 to TRBJ1-1, with D possibly matching TRBD1 (5 bases). The CDR3 runs to 13 residues. The V gene lost 3 bases and the J gene lost 1 base, with 9 bases spanning the gap. Germline CDR1 is SQVTM and CDR2 is ANQGSEA. The CDR3 coding sequence is TGCAGCGTTGAGGGCAGGGCGAACACTGAAGCTTTCTTT. It encodes CSVEGRANTEAFF.

The chain uses TRBV2 and TRBJ1-1; the D is unclear. CDR3 size: 12 residues. V was clipped by 5 bases and J by 8 bases, with 12 bases between them. Per germline, CDR1 SNHLY and CDR2 FYNNEI. In nucleotides, the CDR3 is TGTGCCAGCAGTCAACAAGCGGTCGAAGCTTTCTTT. It yields the protein CASSQQAVEAFF. The complete variable domain, with remaining parts taken from reference TRBV2 and TRBJ1-1, reads EPEVTQTPSHQVTQMGQEVILRCVPISNHLYFYWYRQILGQKVEFLVSFYNNEISEKSEIFDDQFSVERPDGSNFTLKIRSTKLEDSAMYFCASSQQAVEAFFGQGTRLTVV.